A selection of T cell receptor beta chains follows, all from one sample in a study of control samples from healthy donors and cancer patients. Produced via immunoSEQ multiplex PCR; TCRdb's table is partial and in-frame only. This sample has about 98,000 clones, with 70% to 80% found just once. The sequencing input was blood. The receptor set was obtained from a woman aged 25 to 39 in good health. Both conserved end residues are part of each CDR3. D genes are given only for firm matches. Clone size is given for some rows only: seen once, a few or many times, or a class if the clone is expanded.

V gene	D gene	J gene	clone size	CDR3 DNA	CDR3 protein
TRBV12-5	TRBD1	TRBJ2-5	NA	TGTGCTAGTGGCTGGGGACAGGGGCCCCAAGAGACCCAGTACTTC	CASGWGQGPQETQYF
TRBV6-5	TRBD1	TRBJ1-1	NA	TGTGCCAGCAGTTACCCCGGACAGGGGGCTGAAGCTTTCTTT	CASSYPGQGAEAFF
TRBV9	NA	TRBJ1-2	NA	TGTGCCAGCAGCGAGCAAGGAGCTAACTATGGCTACACCTTC	CASSEQGANYGYTF
TRBV3-1/TRBV3-2	NA	TRBJ2-5	few	TGTGCCAGCAGCCAAGATACCAGGGGGGTGAAGACCCAGTACTTC	CASSQDTRGVKTQYF
TRBV5-1	NA	TRBJ2-3	NA	TGCGCCAGCAGTCTGGTGGGGGGACGTACAGATACGCAGTATTTT	CASSLVGGRTDTQYF
TRBV2	TRBD2	TRBJ2-3	once	TGTGCCAGCAGCCGCGGACTAGCGGGGGCCACAGATACGCAGTATTTT	CASSRGLAGATDTQYF
TRBV11-2	NA	TRBJ1-4	NA	TGTGCCAGCAGCCTGGTGAACATGGCTAATGAAAAACTGTTTTTT	CASSLVNMANEKLFF
TRBV28	NA	TRBJ1-1	NA	TGTGCCAGCAGTTTTGGACGATCGAACACTGAAGCTTTCTTT	CASSFGRSNTEAFF
TRBV29-1	NA	TRBJ1-3	NA	TGCAGCGTTGAAGAGGGCAACTCTGGAAACACCATATATTTT	CSVEEGNSGNTIYF
TRBV7-9	TRBD1	TRBJ1-1	NA	TGTGCCAGCAGACTCCGGACAGGGTTGAGGAACACTGAAGCTTTCTTT	CASRLRTGLRNTEAFF
TRBV9	TRBD2	TRBJ2-3	once	TGTGCCAGCAGCCCCCGGGAGGGGGGAACAGATACGCAGTATTTT	CASSPREGGTDTQYF
TRBV9	TRBD2	TRBJ2-1	few	TGTGCCAGCAGCACAGGACTAGCGAGCTCCTACAATGAGCAGTTCTTC	CASSTGLASSYNEQFF
TRBV27	TRBD1	TRBJ2-7	NA	TGTGCCAGCAGTTTAGTGGGCAGGGGGTACGAGCAGTACTTC	CASSLVGRGYEQYF
TRBV4-3	NA	TRBJ2-3	NA	TGCGCCAGCAGCTTTACAGGGCGGCCCACAGATACGCAGTATTTT	CASSFTGRPTDTQYF
TRBV6-5	NA	TRBJ1-1	NA	TGTGCCAGCACGGGACGGGAGAACACTGAAGCTTTCTTT	CASTGRENTEAFF
TRBV2	NA	TRBJ2-5	NA	TGTGCCAGTGGGGTGAAGGGGCGAGAGACCCAGTACTTC	CASGVKGRETQYF
TRBV6-6	TRBD1	TRBJ1-5	NA	TGTGCCAGCAGTTACCCTTCAGGGGGGAGCAATCAGCCCCAGCATTTT	CASSYPSGGSNQPQHF
TRBV7-9	TRBD1	TRBJ1-3	NA	TGTGCCAGCAGCGCCTCACAGGGGGCTGGCGGAAACACCATATATTTT	CASSASQGAGGNTIYF
TRBV6-5	TRBD2	TRBJ2-1	NA	TGTGCCAGCAGGGTAGCGGGGCGTGCCTACAATGAGCAGTTCTTC	CASRVAGRAYNEQFF
TRBV6-1	NA	TRBJ1-2	NA	TGTGCCAGCAGTGACAGGGGTGTCAGCTATGGCTACACCTTC	CASSDRGVSYGYTF
TRBV19	NA	TRBJ1-6	NA	TGTGCCAGTAGCTCCAAAGGAGGTCAATCCTCACCCCTCCACTTT	CASSSKGGQSSPLHF
TRBV7-9	NA	TRBJ1-1	NA	TGTGCCAGCAGCCCTCAGGGGAACACTGAAGCTTTCTTT	CASSPQGNTEAFF
TRBV5-4	TRBD1	TRBJ1-2	NA	TGTGCCAGCAGCTTGGCACGTCAGGGGGTTGAGTATGGCTACACCTTC	CASSLARQGVEYGYTF
TRBV9	NA	TRBJ2-1	NA	TGTGCCAGCAGCGCACCCGAATGGGACGGTGCCTACAATGAGCAGTTCTTC	CASSAPEWDGAYNEQFF
TRBV12-3/TRBV12-4	NA	TRBJ1-1	NA	TGTGCCAGCAGTCAGGACCGGGTTGAATCTAAAATCTTT	CASSQDRVESKIF
TRBV7-8	NA	TRBJ2-7	NA	TGTGCCAGCAGCTTAGCCTCAGGGATCGGCTCCTACGAGCAGTACTTC	CASSLASGIGSYEQYF
TRBV25-1	TRBD1	TRBJ1-2	NA	TGTGCCAGCAGTGTCACTTCCGGGACAGGGGTCTATGGCTACACCTTC	CASSVTSGTGVYGYTF
TRBV5-6	NA	TRBJ2-3	NA	TGTGCCAGCAGCTTGGTTACGCGCACAGATACGCAGTATTTT	CASSLVTRTDTQYF
TRBV19	NA	TRBJ1-1	NA	TGTGCCAGTAGTAGAAGGGAGATCACTGAAGCTTTCTTT	CASSRREITEAFF
TRBV27	TRBD1	TRBJ2-7	NA	TGTGCCAGAAGCCGGGACAGGCGTACCTACGAGCAGTACTTC	CARSRDRRTYEQYF
TRBV12-3/TRBV12-4	NA	TRBJ2-5	once	TGTGCCAGCAGTTGGGACGGGGGTTTGACCCAGTACTTC	CASSWDGGLTQYF
TRBV5-1	TRBD1	TRBJ2-6	NA	TGCGCCAGCAGCCAGGACAGGGTATCTGGGGCCAACGTCCTGACTTTC	CASSQDRVSGANVLTF
TRBV6-5	NA	TRBJ2-1	NA	TGTGCCAGCGGAGCAGGGGGGTCCTACAATGAGCAGTTCTTC	CASGAGGSYNEQFF